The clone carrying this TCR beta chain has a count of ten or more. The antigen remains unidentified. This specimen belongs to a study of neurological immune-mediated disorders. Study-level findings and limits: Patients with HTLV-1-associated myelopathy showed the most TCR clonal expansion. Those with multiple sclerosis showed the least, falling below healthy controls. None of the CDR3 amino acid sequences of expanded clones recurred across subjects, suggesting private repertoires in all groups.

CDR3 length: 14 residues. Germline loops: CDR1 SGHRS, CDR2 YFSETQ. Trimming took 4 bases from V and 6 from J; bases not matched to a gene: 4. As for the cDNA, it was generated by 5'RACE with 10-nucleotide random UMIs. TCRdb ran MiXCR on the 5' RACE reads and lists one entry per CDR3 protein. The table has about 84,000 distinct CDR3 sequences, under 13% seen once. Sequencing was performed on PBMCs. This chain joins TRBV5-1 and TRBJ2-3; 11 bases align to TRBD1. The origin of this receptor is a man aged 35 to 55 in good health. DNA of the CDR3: TGCGCCAGCAGCACCGGACAGGGGGCTGATACGCAGTATTTT. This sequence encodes CASSTGQGADTQYF.